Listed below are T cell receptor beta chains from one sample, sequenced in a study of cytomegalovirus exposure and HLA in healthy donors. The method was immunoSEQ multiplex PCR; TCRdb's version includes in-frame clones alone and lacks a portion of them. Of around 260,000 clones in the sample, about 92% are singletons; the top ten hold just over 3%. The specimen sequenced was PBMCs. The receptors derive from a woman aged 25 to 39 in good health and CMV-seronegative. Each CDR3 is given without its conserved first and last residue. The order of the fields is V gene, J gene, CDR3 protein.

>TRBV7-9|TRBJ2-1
ASSLRTSGVSYNEQF
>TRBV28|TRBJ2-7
ASTSRYYEQY
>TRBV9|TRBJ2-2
ASSPMTSSNTGELF
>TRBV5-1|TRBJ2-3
ASSQTSGPGTDTQY
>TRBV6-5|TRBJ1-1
ASRPFWNSNTEAF
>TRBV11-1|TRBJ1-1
ASSLWGNTEAF
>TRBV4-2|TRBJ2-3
ASSQTGERDTQY
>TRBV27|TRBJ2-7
ASSLNLAAEQY
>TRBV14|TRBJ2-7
ASSQQTGLAGYEQY
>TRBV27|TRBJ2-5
ASSLGYPQETQY
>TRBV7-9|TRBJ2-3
ASSSRGPDTQY
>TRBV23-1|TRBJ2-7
ASSQGRAYEQY
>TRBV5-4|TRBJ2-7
ASSSGTQAYEQY
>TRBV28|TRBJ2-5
ASSLESETGGFETQY
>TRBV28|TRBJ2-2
ASTWGTGELF
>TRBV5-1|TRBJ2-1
ASSPAWTGEVRSNEQF
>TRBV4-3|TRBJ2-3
ASSQGGITDTQY
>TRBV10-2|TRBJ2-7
ASGSRASGSLFYYEQY
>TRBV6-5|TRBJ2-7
ASSYLRELSEQY
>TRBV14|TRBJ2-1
ASSQVTRYNEQF
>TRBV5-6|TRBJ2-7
ASSHGGDEQY
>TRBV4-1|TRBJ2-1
ASSPGTGWVV
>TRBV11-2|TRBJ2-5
ASSLAPRVGTQY
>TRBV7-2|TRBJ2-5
ASSLGVVETQY
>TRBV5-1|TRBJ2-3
ASSLLGDWADTQY
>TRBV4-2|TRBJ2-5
ASSRKGGEQETQY
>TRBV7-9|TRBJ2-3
ASAGTSGVTQY
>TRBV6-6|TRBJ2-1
ASSYGWGEQF
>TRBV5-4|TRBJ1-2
ASSLDSGNYGYT
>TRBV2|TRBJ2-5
ASRTLQGAHETQY
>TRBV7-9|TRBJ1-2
ASSLGAASNYGYT
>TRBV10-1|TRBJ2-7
ASSENRTGTYEQY
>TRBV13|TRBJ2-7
ASSPRTGISYEQY
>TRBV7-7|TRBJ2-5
ASSPFSGRAKETQY
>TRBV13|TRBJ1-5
ASSFQGDQPQH
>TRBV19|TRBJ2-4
ASKMTGGASQNIQY
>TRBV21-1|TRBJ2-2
ASSRGTGELF
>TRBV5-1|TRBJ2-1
ASSPPARKNEQF
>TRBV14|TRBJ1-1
ASSLQGRNTEAF